The 9 T cell receptor beta chains below were found in one sample sequenced in a study of blood T cells in healthy people across ages. For the second PCR, which ran for 7 to 11 cycles, a sample-barcoded 5' primer and a J-beta primer mix were used. TCRdb itself ran the 5' RACE reads through MiXCR, one entry per CDR3 protein. The repertoire has a few hundred thousand distinct CDR3 sequences, less than 30% of them found once; the top ten carry 29%. Sequenced sample: blood. The receptors were gathered from a woman in her seventies in good health.

The table lists this clonotype with a few counts. Written as DNA, the CDR3 is TGTGCCAGCAGTGACGAGACTTCTAGCTCCTATAATTCACCCCTCCACTTT. Protein: CASSDETSSSYNSPLHF. The chain joins TRBV6-1 to TRBJ1-6; unclear D gene. V lost 3 bases and J 0 bases, leaving 12 bases between the germline ends. From germline, CDR1 is MNHNS and CDR2 SASEGT. The CDR3 is made up of 17 amino acids.

The V and J genes are TRBV20-1 and TRBJ1-5, with 10 bases lining up with TRBD1. The V and J ends lost 5 bases and 4 bases, in that order; junction bases with no gene match: 5. Germline V lookup: CDR1 DFQATT, CDR2 SNEGSKA (reference sequence). The CDR3 sequence is 14 residues long. The CDR3 region has the DNA TGCAGTGCTGGACGGGACAGGGGAAATCAGCCCCAGCATTTT. Residues: CSAGRDRGNQPQHF.

This clonotype has just a few counts. V and J are TRBV11-2 and TRBJ2-1; D gene uncertain. V dropped 5 bases and J dropped 13 bases, with 18 bases sitting between them. The CDR3 runs 13 residues. Germline V CDR1 and CDR2: SGHAT, FQNNGV. The CDR3 spells CASSQNYPPPQFF. As DNA, the CDR3 is TGTGCCAGCAGCCAGAATTATCCTCCCCCCCAGTTCTTC.

The chain combines TRBV7-9 with TRBJ2-5; maybe TRBD2 (5 bases). Germline V gene sequence: CDR1 SEHNR, CDR2 FQNEAQ (reference sequence). The CDR3 has 15 residues. V was pared by 5 bases and J by 5 bases, with 18 bases between. The CDR3 is CASSLDYRAGETQYF. In nucleotides, the CDR3 is TGTGCCAGCAGCCTAGACTACCGGGCCGGGGAGACCCAGTACTTC.

Notes on this clonotype: A read error is possible here, since a much larger clone lies one base away. The V and J genes are TRBV28 and TRBJ2-3; weak D call: TRBD2 (6 bases). CDR1 and CDR2 from the germline V gene are MDHEN and SYDVKM. This CDR3 comprises 11 residues. The CDR3 here is CASIGSRTHYF. As DNA, the CDR3 is TGTGCCAGCATCGGGAGCCGTACGCACTATTTT.

Ten or more counts support this clonotype. The rearrangement uses TRBV28 and TRBJ1-1; D gene unclear. This CDR3 region has 14 residues. The V end was cut by 7 bases, the J end by 5 bases, with 17 bases between. Germline CDR1 reads MDHEN; CDR2 reads SYDVKM. CDR3 in amino acids: CASTFHGRATEAFF. CDR3 DNA sequence: TGTGCCAGCACCTTCCACGGTAGGGCAACTGAAGCTTTCTTT.

Only a few counts were recorded for this clonotype. The V and J genes are TRBV4-2 and TRBJ2-1; 7 nucleotides agree with TRBD2. V lost 3 bases, J lost 1 base, and 6 bases stayed unmatched. This CDR3 region has 16 residues. Germline loops: CDR1 LGHNA, CDR2 YNFKEQ. The CDR3 DNA is TGTGCCAGCAGCCATTCGGGGACTATATCCTACAATGAGCAGTTCTTC. It yields the protein CASSHSGTISYNEQFF.

This clonotype was found a few times. V gene TRBV5-1 combines with J gene TRBJ2-5, with 8 bases aligning to TRBD1. Germline trimming cut 4 bases from V and 6 bases from J; bases unmatched to any gene: 11. This CDR3 is 15 amino acids long. Germline V gene sequence: CDR1 SGHRS, CDR2 YFSETQ. CDR3 region: CASSPGGRGRKTQYF. The CDR3 DNA follows: TGCGCCAGCAGCCCAGGAGGCAGGGGGCGAAAGACCCAGTACTTC.

This clonotype was counted once. The junction shows a germline mismatch at one end, possibly a read error. The chain employs TRBV7-9 and TRBJ2-1; D not resolved. Germline V gene lookup returns CDR1 SEHNR and CDR2 FQNEAQ (reference sequence). The CDR3 loop spans 12 amino acids. CDR3: CAGSLEGSEQFF. CDR3 DNA sequence: TGTGCCGGCAGCTTAGAAGGAAGTGAGCAGTTCTTC.